These 7 T cell receptor beta chains were sequenced from one sample in a study of blood T cell repertoires in COVID-19. Sequencing used immunoSEQ multiplex PCR; TCRdb keeps in-frame clones, though not all of them. The sample includes 86,000 or so clones, about 95% of them seen just once. Sequenced input: peripheral blood. Receptors were obtained from a human donor with active COVID-19. The donor label of this sample is uncertain.

The chain combines TRBV7-2 with TRBJ2-7; a weak D match, TRBD2 (6 bases). The germline V gene encodes CDR1 SGHTA and CDR2 FQGNSA. V dropped 5 bases and J dropped 0 bases, with 17 bases sitting between them. The CDR3 extends over 16 amino acids. CDR3 coding DNA: TGTGCCAGCAGCCCTAGGACTACACACATCTCCTACGAGCAGTACTTC. Encoded protein: CASSPRTTHISYEQYF. Looking up the rest from reference TRBV7-2 and TRBJ2-7 gives the full variable domain: GAGVSQSPSNKVTEKGKDVELRCDPISGHTALYWYRQSLGQGLEFLIYFQGNSAPDKSGLPSDRFSAERTGGSVSTLTIQRTQQEDSAVYLCASSPRTTHISYEQYFGPGTRLTVT.

The chain is built from TRBV18 and TRBJ2-7; D perhaps matches TRBD1 (5 bases). The CDR3 extends over 14 amino acids. Trimming stripped 3 bases from V and 5 bases from J, with 14 bases between. CDR1 KGHSH and CDR2 LQKENI come from the germline V gene. CDR3 residues: CASSPLGRADEQYF. The CDR3, as DNA: TGTGCCAGCTCACCCCTAGGCAGGGCGGACGAGCAGTACTTC.

This sequence joins TRBV4-1 and TRBJ2-5; 7 positions agree with TRBD2. This CDR3 has 15 amino acids. Germline-derived CDR1 and CDR2 are MGHRA and YSYEKL. V lost 0 bases, J lost 4 bases, and 5 bases stayed unmatched. In DNA form, the CDR3 reads TGCGCCAGCAGCCAAGATGGGGCTAGCGGAGAGACCCAGTACTTC. Translated, it gives CASSQDGASGETQYF.

The genes are TRBV19 and TRBJ2-1, with D perhaps TRBD1 (6 bases). The V gene's germline CDR1 is LNHDA and CDR2 SQIVND (reference sequence). V was cut by 6 bases and J by 5 bases, with 11 bases left in between. The CDR3 contains 13 residues. CDR3 bases: TGTGCCAGTAGCCGGACAGACGACAATGAGCAGTTCTTC. The encoded protein is CASSRTDDNEQFF.

J is TRBJ2-7 and V is TRBV10-2; TRBD2 matches at 11 bases. The CDR3 is 17 amino acids. Germline trimming cut 6 bases from V and 4 bases from J; bases unmatched to any gene: 14. From germline, CDR1 is WSHSY and CDR2 SAAADI. The CDR3 loop is CASRQSLSGRATYEQYF. CDR3 DNA: TGCGCCAGCAGACAATCCCTTAGCGGGAGGGCCACGTACGAGCAGTACTTC.

V is TRBV27 and J is TRBJ2-1; a possible D gene is TRBD2 (6 bases). The germline V and J ends were trimmed by 9 bases and 7 bases, with 19 bases remaining between them. From germline, CDR1 is MNHEY and CDR2 SMNVEV (reference sequence). The CDR3 has 14 residues. CDR3 in amino acids: CASKRRAVYNEQFF. As DNA, the CDR3 is TGTGCCAGTAAGAGGAGGGCCGTCTATAATGAGCAGTTCTTC.

The J gene is TRBJ2-3, the V gene TRBV11-2; 11 positions agree with TRBD2. Germline V gene lookup returns CDR1 SGHAT and CDR2 FQNNGV. J gave up 3 bases and V 5 bases, and 7 bases lay outside the gene matches. CDR3 length equals 16 residues. CDR3 residues: CASSHRASGGTDTQYF. In DNA, the CDR3 is TGTGCCAGCAGCCACCGGGCTAGCGGGGGGACAGATACGCAGTATTTT.